The present T cell receptor beta chain was sequenced within a study of blood T cell repertoires in COVID-19 (dated by TCRdb to the early 2020s). As for the study more broadly: Samples covering the acute and convalescent phases of COVID-19 were provided by collaborators in the United States, Italy and Spain. The prospective study material was composed of cDNA or gDNA derived from T cells, B-cell-depleted T cells, or PBMCs. Deeply sampled blood TCRbeta repertoires from subjects exposed to, actively infected with, or recovered from COVID-19 were included in the dataset. A freely available public database, intended as a resource for researchers studying the immune response to SARS-CoV-2, is where the repertoires were released. The samples were drawn from two sources: the first 160 participants of the ongoing ImmuneRACE study, and fewer than 1,500 subjects contributed by 6 global collaborators. Nearly every sample came with metadata listing a de-identified subject ID, COVID-19 status, age in years and sex. Where available, HLA class I and class II types were obtained from metadata supplied by the sample provider rather than from assay-based typing. The study at large found these results: The amount of clinical and demographic metadata varied by source and participant and was provided uncurated.

Concerning this clone itself: Its antigen target is currently unknown. Nothing much larger sits one base from this clone, and base qualities are not available.

CDR1 and CDR2 (MDHEN, SYDVKM) derive from the germline V gene. The cysteine opens and the phenylalanine closes a CDR3 of 13 amino acids. Only the CDR3 portion is preserved as DNA: 39 bases, with reading frame beginning at the first base. Trimming costs V 1 base and J 3 bases, and their ends lie 7 bases apart. TCRbeta CDR3 regions were amplified from genomic DNA by means of the immunoSEQ Assay, a bias-controlled multiplex PCR. In the source study's methods: The number of nucleated cells in each sample was estimated from the amplification of reference gene primers within the assay. Sequence reads were collapsed and filtered to measure the absolute abundance of every unique TCRbeta CDR3 rearrangement. For each sample, productive Simpson clonality was calculated by taking the square root of Simpson's diversity index across productive rearrangements. In TCRdb, the immuneACCESS table is reduced to in-frame sequences with V and J assigned. These tables do not hold every clone; where another copy was compared, an unresolved V gene accounts for under half, and the others remain unexplained. V and J calls plus clone size are reproduced from that table; the DNA served to infer D and trimming. The sample profile shows under 300,000 clones; around 83% of them were found once. 3.4% of the sample belongs to the ten largest clones.

Collaborating institutions collected whole blood in K2EDTA tubes following their own protocols. Collaborator samples were shipped for TCRbeta analysis as frozen whole blood, isolated PBMCs, or DNA extracted from either sample type. This receptor was obtained from a woman aged 18-29 years with acute or convalescent COVID-19. The rearrangement combines TRBV28 with TRBJ2-7, with the identity of the D gene unclear. The sequenced sample was peripheral blood. The CDR3 corresponds to CASSLYADYEQYF. The base sequence is TGTGCCAGCAGTTTATACGCGGACTACGAGCAGTACTTC.